The present entry profiles one T cell receptor beta chain with its context. The data derive from a study of PD-L1 blockade in urothelial cancer. Here immunoSEQ multiplex PCR was the method, and the copy in TCRdb shows in-frame clones only, minus some. The sample shows about 38,000 clones, about 93% of them seen only once. The CDR3 sequence is 13 residues long. CDR1 SGHRS and CDR2 YFSETQ come from the germline V gene. The germline V and J ends were trimmed by 4 bases and 2 bases, with 9 bases remaining between them. This chain connects TRBV5-1 to TRBJ2-5; TRBD2 might be the D (5 bases). The receptor was derived from a man in his 70s with urothelial cancer. This sample comprised PBMCs, obtained around atezolizumab (anti-PD-L1) treatment. DNA of the CDR3: TGCGCCAGCAGCGCTTCGGGACAAGAGACCCAGTACTTC. Its translation: CASSASGQETQYF.